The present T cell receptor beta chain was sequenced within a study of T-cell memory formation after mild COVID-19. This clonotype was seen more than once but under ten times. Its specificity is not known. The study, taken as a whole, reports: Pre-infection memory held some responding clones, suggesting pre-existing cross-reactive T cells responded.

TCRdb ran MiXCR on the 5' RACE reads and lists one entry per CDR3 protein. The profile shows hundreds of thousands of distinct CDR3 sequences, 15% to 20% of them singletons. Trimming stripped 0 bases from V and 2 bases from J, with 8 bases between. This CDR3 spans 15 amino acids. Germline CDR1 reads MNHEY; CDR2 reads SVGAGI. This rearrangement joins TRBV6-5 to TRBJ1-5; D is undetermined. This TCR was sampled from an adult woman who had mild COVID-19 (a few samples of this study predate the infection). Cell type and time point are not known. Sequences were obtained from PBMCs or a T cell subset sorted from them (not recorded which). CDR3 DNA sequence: TGTGCCAGCAGTTACTCCGAACGGGGCAATCAGCCCCAGCATTTT. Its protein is CASSYSERGNQPQHF.